The 19 T cell receptor beta chains below all came from one sample that was sequenced in a study of cytomegalovirus exposure and HLA in healthy donors listed by TCRdb under 2017. Libraries came from the immunoSEQ multiplex PCR assay. TCRdb limited this immuneACCESS table to in-frame rearrangements with V and J called. A share of clones is missing; checked studies link under half to unresolved V genes, and the rest is unexplained. In all, the sample holds around 160,000 clones, and less than 90% of those were seen once. More than 8.5% of the sample is held by the ten biggest clonotypes. The sample comprised PBMCs. These receptors came from a young man in good health and CMV-seropositive.

This chain uses TRBV5-6 with TRBJ1-4, with TRBD1 matching 7 bases. Germline V CDR1 and CDR2: SGHDT, YYEEEE. J lost 8 bases, V lost 5 bases, and 12 bases had no gene match. The CDR3 contains 15 residues. DNA for the CDR3: TGTGCCAGCAGTTCAAGACAGGGACCTCGCGAAAAACTGTTTTTT. Its protein is CASSSRQGPREKLFF.

This chain links TRBV5-1 with TRBJ1-4, with 8 bases fitting TRBD1. From germline, CDR1 is SGHRS and CDR2 YFSETQ. With V trimmed by 5 bases and J by 7 bases, 7 bases remained unmatched. This CDR3 comprises 14 residues. The CDR3 loop is CASSPDRVVEKLFF. In DNA, the CDR3 is TGCGCCAGCAGTCCGGACAGGGTTGTTGAAAAACTGTTTTTT.

The V gene is TRBV27, the J gene TRBJ2-7; D possibly corresponds to TRBD1 (6 bases). The germline V gene has CDR1 MNHEY and CDR2 SMNVEV (reference sequence). The ends were cut back, 1 base at V and 4 bases at J, with 17 bases in the middle. The CDR3 runs 16 residues. The CDR3 loop reads CASSLYSPQGNYEQYF. In DNA form, the CDR3 reads TGTGCCAGCAGTTTATACTCCCCGCAGGGGAATTACGAGCAGTACTTC.

The chain carries TRBV25-1 and TRBJ1-2; possibly TRBD1 for D (6 bases). This CDR3 region has 12 residues. V lost 8 bases to trimming and J lost 8 bases, with 15 bases between them. Germline V gene data show CDR1 as MGHDK and CDR2 as SYGVNS. The CDR3 sequence is CASYRQQGGYTF. The CDR3 bases are TGTGCCAGCTACCGACAACAGGGCGGCTACACCTTC.

The rearrangement links TRBV2 to TRBJ2-5; 9 nucleotides align to TRBD2. There are 14 residues in the CDR3. Germline loops: CDR1 SNHLY, CDR2 FYNNEI. J was trimmed by 2 bases and V by 7 bases; bases with no gene match: 5. CDR3 sequence (DNA): TGTGCCAGCATTGGACTAGCGCATCAAGAGACCCAGTACTTC. Translating gives CASIGLAHQETQYF.

The V gene is TRBV12-2, the J gene TRBJ1-3; TRBD1 is taken as the D call from the table, unchecked against the DNA. TRBV12-2 is labeled a pseudogene. The CDR3 loop spans 17 amino acids. CDR3 DNA: TGTGCAAGTCGCCCCTGGACAGTCCGCTTGGACGGAAACACCATATATTTT. It is translated as CASRPWTVRLDGNTIYF.

This clone was seen ten or more times. This chain joins TRBV7-9 and TRBJ2-7, with 10 bases identical to TRBD2. The CDR3 has 15 residues. V lost 5 bases and J lost 4; bases outside the gene matches: 8. Looked up from germline, CDR1 is SEHNR and CDR2 is FQNEAQ (reference sequence). This chain's CDR3 is CASSVRTSGAYEQYF. DNA of the CDR3: TGTGCCAGCAGCGTTCGGACTAGCGGAGCTTACGAGCAGTACTTC.

This chain uses TRBV30 with TRBJ1-1; D ambiguous. The germline V gene has CDR1 GTSNPN and CDR2 SVGIG (reference sequence). This CDR3 is 11 amino acids long. The V end lost 5 bases, the J end lost 5 bases, and 9 bases lay between the germline ends. The CDR3 coding sequence is TGTGCCTGGGATAGGAGGACTGAAGCTTTCTTT. This encodes CAWDRRTEAFF.

The rearrangement uses TRBV2 and TRBJ1-6; a possible D gene is TRBD1 (5 bases). The V gene's germline CDR1 is SNHLY and CDR2 FYNNEI. The CDR3 has 17 residues. Trimming shortened V by 4 bases and J by 6 bases, and 19 bases separated the two germline ends. This CDR3 is CASSVRPGGSSNSPLHF. CDR3 DNA: TGTGCCAGCAGTGTACGCCCCGGGGGGTCCAGTAATTCACCCCTCCACTTT.

This clone was detected once. The chain joins TRBV6-6 to TRBJ1-2; D remains unclear. Trimming pared 0 bases from V and 6 bases from J, leaving 11 bases between. This CDR3 contains 14 residues. The germline CDR1 and CDR2 sequences are MNHNY and SVGAGI (reference sequence). CDR3 loop: CASSYSRSKDGYTF. The CDR3 DNA follows: TGTGCCAGCAGTTACTCGAGGAGTAAGGATGGCTACACCTTC.

The chain recombines TRBV13 with TRBJ1-1; the match to TRBD1 covers 9 bases. CDR1 PRHDT and CDR2 FYEKMQ come from the germline V gene (reference sequence). CDR3 length equals 17 residues. The J segment lost 1 base and the V segment lost 3 bases, leaving 9 bases of the junction unmatched. The CDR3 DNA sequence: TGTGCCAGCAGCTTGACAGGGGGGTATGGCAGGAACACTGAAGCTTTCTTT. Amino acid sequence: CASSLTGGYGRNTEAFF.

CDR3 coding DNA: TGTGCCAGCAGCCCGAGAGCGGGGGATTCCTACAATGAGCAGTTCTTC. This encodes CASSPRAGDSYNEQFF. V gene TRBV7-6 combines with J gene TRBJ2-1; 8 positions agree with TRBD2. J gave up 1 base and V 5 bases, and 7 bases lay outside the gene matches. Germline V gene data show CDR1 as SGHVS and CDR2 as FNYEAQ. This CDR3 is 16 amino acids long.

This clone has only a few counts. This chain uses TRBV7-2 with TRBJ2-5; D might be TRBD1 (6 bases). Germline CDR1 SGHTA, CDR2 FQGNSA. V was clipped by 5 bases and J by 5 bases, with 18 bases between them. CDR3 size: 15 residues. The CDR3 loop is CASSPIQGSVETQYF. Here the CDR3 DNA reads TGTGCCAGCAGCCCAATCCAGGGGAGTGTGGAGACCCAGTACTTC.

The CDR3 is CASSLGASGRFGGELFF. CDR3 coding DNA: TGTGCCAGCAGCTTAGGGGCTAGCGGGAGGTTTGGCGGGGAGCTGTTTTTT. The chain recombines TRBV11-2 with TRBJ2-2; the match to TRBD2 covers 11 bases. The V and J ends lost 1 base and 7 bases, in that order; junction bases with no gene match: 8. This CDR3 is built from 17 residues. The germline V gene encodes CDR1 SGHAT and CDR2 FQNNGV.

The J gene is TRBJ2-5, the V gene TRBV6-5, with 10 bases aligning to TRBD2. The CDR3 spans 15 residues. Germline V CDR1 and CDR2: MNHEY, SVGAGI. The J segment lost 2 bases and the V segment lost 4 bases, leaving 4 bases of the junction unmatched. CDR3 bases: TGTGCCAGCAGTTTAACTAGCGGGGTTCAAGAGACCCAGTACTTC. It codes for CASSLTSGVQETQYF.

The chain has TRBV7-8 and TRBJ2-5; D uncertain. Trimming took off 3 bases at V and 0 bases at J, with 11 bases between the two ends. Germline V gives CDR1 SGHVS, CDR2 FQNEAQ. CDR3 size: 15 residues. CDR3 region: CASSFGNSYQETQYF. DNA of the CDR3: TGTGCCAGCAGCTTTGGAAATAGCTACCAAGAGACCCAGTACTTC.

The rearrangement joins TRBV30 to TRBJ2-7; 9 nucleotides align to TRBD1. CDR3 length equals 13 residues. Germline CDR1 is GTSNPN and CDR2 is SVGIG (reference sequence). V trimming: 5 bases; J trimming: 3 bases; junction bases outside the gene matches: 5. The CDR3 DNA reads TGTGCCTGGGATAGGACAGGGGTCTACGAGCAGTACTTC. Translation gives CAWDRTGVYEQYF.

The V gene is TRBV27, the J gene TRBJ2-2, with 11 bases matching TRBD1. This CDR3 is built from 16 residues. CDR1 and CDR2 (germline): MNHEY, SMNVEV (reference sequence). After removal of 5 bases from V and 7 bases from J, the junction contained 9 bases not matched to a gene. CDR3 in amino acids: CASSKGKDRGLGELFF. In nucleotides, the CDR3 is TGTGCCAGCAGTAAGGGGAAGGACAGGGGGCTCGGGGAGCTGTTTTTT.

The rearrangement uses TRBV7-9 and TRBJ1-2, with 8 bases identical to TRBD1. Trimming at V came to 5 bases and at J to 4 bases, leaving 9 bases not matched to a gene. Germline-derived CDR1 and CDR2 are SEHNR and FQNEAQ (reference sequence). The CDR3 is made up of 15 amino acids. CDR3: CASSDLPGGSYGYTF. CDR3 DNA sequence: TGTGCCAGCAGCGACCTACCAGGGGGCAGCTATGGCTACACCTTC. Combining the CDR3 with reference TRBV7-9 and TRBJ1-2 gives the whole variable domain DTGVSQNPRHKITKRGQNVTFRCDPISEHNRLYWYRQTLGQGPEFLTYFQNEAQLEKSRLLSDRFSAERPKGSFSTLEIQRTEQGDSAMYLCASSDLPGGSYGYTFGSGTRLTVV.